One and the same sample provided the 22 T cell receptor beta chains below, sequenced in a study of blood T cell repertoires in COVID-19 (TCRdb year 2020). Preparation of the library involved the immunoSEQ multiplex PCR assay. This is the immuneACCESS table as TCRdb keeps it, with only in-frame sequences that have V and J called. A part of the clones is gone; compared with another copy, unresolved V genes explain less than half, and the rest is unexplained. This sample holds 400,000 to 500,000 clones; roughly 90% were observed only once. The ten biggest clones cover approximately 1.3% of the sample. Material for sequencing was PBMCs or T cells enriched from blood (not recorded which). The receptors here all came from a woman between 18 and 30 years old who had been exposed to COVID-19.

In this sample, this clone turned up once. The chain joins TRBV28 to TRBJ2-1; 7 positions match TRBD2. This CDR3 is built from 14 residues. Trimming removed 8 bases from V and 5 bases from J; junction bases left unmatched: 9. Germline assignment: CDR1 MDHEN and CDR2 SYDVKM. CDR3 nucleotides: TGTGCCAGCCGTATTACGGGGACTAACAATGAGCAGTTCTTC. Amino acids: CASRITGTNNEQFF.

The V call is TRBV24-1, the J call TRBJ2-7, with 7 bases identical to TRBD1. After removal of 1 base from V and 2 bases from J, the junction contained 4 bases not matched to a gene. The CDR3 is 15 amino acids. The germline CDR1 and CDR2 sequences are KGHDR and SFDVKD. The CDR3 loop reads CATSDLGGSTYEQYF. CDR3 in DNA: TGTGCCACCAGTGATTTAGGGGGCTCGACCTACGAGCAGTACTTC.

The chain employs TRBV5-8 and TRBJ1-5; 9 nucleotides align to TRBD1. This CDR3 region has 14 residues. With V trimmed by 5 bases and J by 5 bases, 5 bases remained unmatched. Germline lookup yields CDR1 SGHTS and CDR2 YDEGEE. The DNA for the CDR3 is TGTGCCAGCAGTTGGACAGGGGCGGATCAGCCCCAGCATTTT. Residues: CASSWTGADQPQHF.

The chain joins TRBV9 to TRBJ2-5; tentative D call: TRBD2 (5 bases). The CDR3 spans 15 residues. Germline-derived CDR1 and CDR2 are SGDLS and YYNGEE. Trimming took off 4 bases at V and 5 bases at J, with 18 bases between the two ends. Written as DNA, the CDR3 is TGTGCCAGCAGCCCGGCCACGGGGTTCCCGGAGACCCAGTACTTC. It translates to CASSPATGFPETQYF.

This chain connects TRBV19 to TRBJ1-2; D is undetermined. The CDR3 totals 14 residues. Germline V gives CDR1 LNHDA, CDR2 SQIVND (reference sequence). V lost 1 base and J 4 bases, leaving 10 bases between the germline ends. The CDR3 spells CASSIATGSYGYTF. CDR3 coding DNA: TGTGCCAGTAGTATAGCAACCGGGAGCTATGGCTACACCTTC.

The chain has TRBV27 and TRBJ2-7, with 8 bases matching TRBD1. Germline CDR1 and CDR2: MNHEY and SMNVEV (reference sequence). V gave up 5 bases and J gave up 3 bases; unmatched junction bases: 9. The CDR3 covers 15 residues. The CDR3 nucleotides read TGTGCCAGCAGTCGGACCGGGACAGGCCACTACGAGCAGTACTTC. Its protein product is CASSRTGTGHYEQYF.

The V call is TRBV3-1 (or the pseudogene TRBV3-2), the J call TRBJ2-5, with D hard to call. Germline loops: CDR1 LGHDT, CDR2 YNNKEL (reference sequence). There are 12 residues in the CDR3. V was clipped by 5 bases and J by 5 bases, with 9 bases between them. The CDR3 DNA is TGTGCCAGCAGCGCACTCCTGGAGACCCAGTACTTC. Its translation is CASSALLETQYF.

V and J are TRBV4-3 and TRBJ1-4; tentative D call: TRBD1 (6 bases). This CDR3 comprises 16 residues. V gave up 0 bases and J gave up 12 bases, with 20 bases separating them. Germline CDR1 reads LGHNA; CDR2 reads YSLEER. This chain's CDR3 is CASSQDAAGLEGELFF. CDR3 nucleotide sequence: TGCGCCAGCAGCCAAGATGCGGCAGGGCTCGAGGGGGAACTGTTTTTT.

The J gene is TRBJ2-7, the V gene TRBV27, with 8 bases lining up with TRBD2. The CDR3 totals 15 residues. CDR1 MNHEY and CDR2 SMNVEV come from the germline V gene (reference sequence). Trimming removed 6 bases from V and 1 base from J; junction bases left unmatched: 8. As DNA, the CDR3 is TGTGCCAGCAGACAACTCGGGGGGGGGTCCTACGAGCAGTACTTC. Protein product: CASRQLGGGSYEQYF.

In DNA, the CDR3 is TGCAGCGCTCTGGGACAGGGAAACTATGGCTACACCTTC. Encoded protein: CSALGQGNYGYTF. The V and J genes are TRBV29-1 and TRBJ1-2; 9 bases map to TRBD1. This CDR3 region has 13 residues. Germline assignment: CDR1 SQVTM and CDR2 ANQGSEA. Trimming took 7 bases from V and 2 from J; bases not matched to a gene: 5.

The sample holds a few counts of this clone. V is TRBV5-1 and J is TRBJ2-5; D is unresolved. The germline V and J ends were trimmed by 0 bases and 0 bases, with 6 bases remaining between them. The V gene's germline CDR1 is SGHRS and CDR2 YFSETQ. The CDR3 extends over 14 amino acids. CDR3 nucleotides: TGCGCCAGCAGCTTGGTCAGCGACCAAGAGACCCAGTACTTC. Translated: CASSLVSDQETQYF.

The chain joins TRBV6-1 to TRBJ1-1, with no clear D. The V end was cut by 0 bases, the J end by 6 bases, with 5 bases between. This CDR3 has 12 amino acids. CDR1 MNHNS and CDR2 SASEGT come from the germline V gene. The CDR3 DNA sequence: TGTGCCAGCAGTGAAGCGCGTGCTGAAGCTTTCTTT. Amino acids: CASSEARAEAFF.

The J gene is TRBJ2-3, the V gene TRBV11-3; unclear D gene. Germline V CDR1 and CDR2: SGHNT, YENEEA. The V end lost 5 bases, the J end lost 3 bases, and 9 bases lay between the germline ends. The CDR3 sequence is 13 residues long. CDR3 DNA: TGTGCCAGCAGCCCCCCCTTTACAGATACGCAGTATTTT. Its translation is CASSPPFTDTQYF.

V gene TRBV10-2 combines with J gene TRBJ2-5; 7 positions match TRBD2. V shed 6 bases and J 4 bases; nucleotides not matched to a gene: 8. This CDR3 is 14 amino acids long. The V gene's germline CDR1 is WSHSY and CDR2 SAAADI. CDR3 DNA sequence: TGCGCCAGCAGAAGAACTAGCGCGGGAGAGACCCAGTACTTC. Encoded protein: CASRRTSAGETQYF.

V usage is TRBV13 and J usage is TRBJ2-6, with 9 bases that match TRBD1. In germline, CDR1 is PRHDT, CDR2 FYEKMQ (reference sequence). The CDR3 runs 18 residues. J was trimmed by 1 base and V by 5 bases; bases with no gene match: 9. The CDR3 here is CASSPSPGQGSGANVLTF. The CDR3 bases are TGTGCCAGCAGCCCGTCCCCGGGACAGGGTTCTGGGGCCAACGTCCTGACTTTC. Using reference TRBV13 and TRBJ2-6 for the parts outside the CDR3, the full variable domain is AAGVIQSPRHLIKEKRETATLKCYPIPRHDTVYWYQQGPGQDPQFLISFYEKMQSDKGSIPDRFSAQQFSDYHSELNMSSLELGDSALYFCASSPSPGQGSGANVLTFGAGSRLTVL.

The chain has TRBV14 and TRBJ2-6; D may be TRBD1 (6 bases). V lost 5 bases and J 2 bases, leaving 16 bases between the germline ends. The germline gives CDR1 SGHDN, CDR2 FVKESK. The CDR3 runs 17 residues. The CDR3 region is CASSYYTGSTGANVLTF. The CDR3 DNA sequence: TGTGCCAGCAGCTATTACACAGGGTCGACTGGGGCCAACGTCCTGACTTTC.

The rearrangement uses TRBV4-3 and TRBJ1-2; D gene unclear. The CDR3 covers 15 residues. Germline V gene lookup returns CDR1 LGHNA and CDR2 YSLEER. V lost 3 bases, J lost 4 bases, and 15 bases lay in between. CDR3 region: CASSHQLGDSYGYTF. DNA of the CDR3: TGCGCCAGCAGCCACCAATTGGGCGATAGCTATGGCTACACCTTC.

The chain has TRBV18 and TRBJ2-7, with 8 nucleotides matching TRBD2. Looked up from germline, CDR1 is KGHSH and CDR2 is LQKENI. Trimming at V came to 0 bases and at J to 3 bases, leaving 4 bases not matched to a gene. The CDR3 has 15 amino acids. The CDR3 bases are TGTGCCAGCTCACCACCGAACGGGGGGGACTACGAGCAGTACTTC. Protein: CASSPPNGGDYEQYF.

The chain links TRBV7-2 to TRBJ2-1; TRBD2 aligns across 7 bases. Unmatched junction bases numbered 7, after V lost 5 bases and J lost 3 bases. CDR3 length equals 15 residues. Germline assignment: CDR1 SGHTA and CDR2 FQGNSA. The CDR3 is CASSPELADYNEQFF. The CDR3 bases are TGTGCCAGCAGCCCCGAGCTAGCGGACTACAATGAGCAGTTCTTC. Filled out from reference TRBV7-2 and TRBJ2-1, the complete variable domain reads GAGVSQSPSNKVTEKGKDVELRCDPISGHTALYWYRQSLGQGLEFLIYFQGNSAPDKSGLPSDRFSAERTGGSVSTLTIQRTQQEDSAVYLCASSPELADYNEQFFGPGTRLTVL.

The V and J genes are TRBV28 and TRBJ1-5; a possible D gene is TRBD1 (5 bases). Germline V lookup: CDR1 MDHEN, CDR2 SYDVKM. V was cut by 6 bases and J by 3 bases, with 15 bases left in between. This CDR3 has 15 residues. CDR3: CASRHPRRANQPQHF. CDR3 DNA: TGTGCCAGCAGACACCCTCGCAGGGCCAATCAGCCCCAGCATTTT.

V usage is TRBV4-1 and J usage is TRBJ1-4; 10 nucleotides agree with TRBD1. This CDR3 spans 16 amino acids. Unmatched junction bases numbered 8, after V lost 1 base and J lost 9 bases. In germline, CDR1 is MGHRA, CDR2 YSYEKL. CDR3 in DNA: TGCGCCAGCAGCCAAGGAGACAGGGGGCGCGGGAAAAAACTGTTTTTT. Translated, it gives CASSQGDRGRGKKLFF.

The V and J genes are TRBV5-1 and TRBJ2-1, with 7 bases identical to TRBD1. This CDR3 contains 15 residues. Germline V gene lookup returns CDR1 SGHRS and CDR2 YFSETQ. The junction had 5 bases not matched to a gene; V was cut back by 1 base and J by 4 bases. The CDR3 protein is CASSLTGEFYNEQFF. CDR3 nucleotide sequence: TGCGCCAGCAGCTTGACAGGGGAATTTTACAATGAGCAGTTCTTC.